This entry lists 4 T cell receptor beta chains sequenced from one sample in a study of cytomegalovirus exposure and HLA in healthy donors. PCR used 60 Vbeta primers and 13 Jbeta primers. TCRdb's copy holds only in-frame clones and misses some; the assay was immunoSEQ multiplex PCR. The data show 150,000 to 200,000 clones, with 60% to 85% seen just once and about 1.4% held by the top ten. Sample: PBMCs. The receptors originated from a woman between 25 and 40 years old in good health and CMV-seronegative.

The chain has TRBV6-6 and TRBJ1-1; D is perhaps TRBD1 (5 bases). The ends were cut back, 4 bases at V and 3 bases at J, with 15 bases in the middle. CDR1 and CDR2 (germline): MNHNY, SVGAGI (reference sequence). The CDR3 covers 15 residues. The CDR3 is CASSWGTFGDTEAFF. Written as DNA, the CDR3 is TGTGCCAGCAGTTGGGGCACCTTTGGGGACACTGAAGCTTTCTTT.

J is TRBJ1-1 and V is TRBV6-5; tentative D call: TRBD1 (6 bases). This CDR3 region has 14 residues. Trimming pared 1 base from V and 1 base from J, leaving 7 bases between. Germline V gene sequence: CDR1 MNHEY, CDR2 SVGAGI. The CDR3 nucleotides read TGTGCCAGCAGTTACTACAGGGAGAACACTGAAGCTTTCTTT. It is translated as CASSYYRENTEAFF.

The chain joins TRBV6-5 to TRBJ2-3; 7 nucleotides agree with TRBD1. V shed 6 bases and J 1 base; nucleotides not matched to a gene: 4. Germline assignment: CDR1 MNHEY and CDR2 SVGAGI. This CDR3 is built from 14 residues. In DNA, the CDR3 is TGTGCCAGCAGAGGGGGCTCTGGCACAGATACGCAGTATTTT. The encoded protein is CASRGGSGTDTQYF.

The chain employs TRBV7-8 and TRBJ2-7; TRBD2 matches at 7 bases. CDR1 is SGHVS, CDR2 FQNEAQ, per germline. CDR3 size: 14 residues. V lost 4 bases and J lost 3; bases outside the gene matches: 6. The CDR3 DNA sequence: TGTGCCAGCAGCTCAAATGGGGGGGGCTACGAGCAGTACTTC. This encodes CASSSNGGGYEQYF.